Each of the 19 T cell receptor beta chains below was sequenced from the same sample in a study of Graves' ophthalmopathy and Graves' hyperthyroidism (dated by TCRdb to between 2017 and 2018). Sequenced on an Illumina HiSeq 2000. TCR beta CDR3 regions were amplified from RNA transcripts for repertoire sequencing. HTBI primers and the Qiagen OneStep RT-PCR kit were used in a first-round RT-PCR, which was followed by a second-round multiplex PCR, size selection and purification. TCRdb trimmed public reads at Q25 via fastp, called clones via MiXCR and kept in-frame beta chains. When rows share a CDR3 protein, they turn into one entry using the most common DNA and genes. A total of more than 300,000 distinct CDR3 sequences appear in this sample, about 17% of them only once. The top ten constitute roughly 2.6% of the sample. Sequenced sample: peripheral blood. Receptors were obtained from an adult woman with stable Graves' hyperthyroidism.

This clonotype was observed at least ten times. The chain employs TRBV18 and TRBJ1-6; a weak D match, TRBD1 (6 bases). The CDR3 contains 13 residues. CDR1 KGHSH and CDR2 LQKENI come from the germline V gene. Trimming took 5 bases from V and 7 from J, leaving 9 bases between them. CDR3 sequence (DNA): TGTGCCAGCTCAACAGACAGGAATTCACCCCTCCACTTT. Its protein is CASSTDRNSPLHF. Together with reference TRBV18 and TRBJ1-6, the CDR3 gives the full variable domain: NAGVMQNPRHLVRRRGQEARLRCSPMKGHSHVYWYRQLPEEGLKFMVYLQKENIIDESGMPKERFSAEFPKEGPSILRIQQVVRGDSAAYFCASSTDRNSPLHFGNGTRLTVT.

This chain uses TRBV12-3 or TRBV12-4 with TRBJ2-7; 7 nucleotides line up with TRBD1. With V trimmed by 1 base and J by 6 bases, 6 bases remained unmatched. The CDR3 has 14 amino acids. CDR3 sequence (DNA): TGTGCCAGCAGTTTAGGGACAGGATGGTTCGAGCAGTACTTC. Amino acids: CASSLGTGWFEQYF.

This clonotype was counted ten times or more. V usage is TRBV6-1 and J usage is TRBJ1-5; D is uncertain. The CDR3 is made up of 15 amino acids. The V end lost 6 bases, the J end lost 2 bases, and 14 bases lay between the germline ends. Germline assignment: CDR1 MNHNS and CDR2 SASEGT. The CDR3 is CASREHWGGNQPQHF. The CDR3 DNA follows: TGTGCCAGCAGGGAACACTGGGGAGGCAATCAGCCCCAGCATTTT.

This clonotype showed up just once. The chain joins TRBV24-1 to TRBJ2-7, with D tentatively TRBD2 (6 bases). CDR3 length: 15 residues. Germline V CDR1 and CDR2: KGHDR, SFDVKD. The V end lost 3 bases, the J end lost 3 bases, and 14 bases lay between the germline ends. The CDR3 loop reads CATSDPGRENYEQYF. In DNA form, the CDR3 reads TGTGCCACCAGTGATCCGGGACGGGAGAACTACGAGCAGTACTTC.

The sample holds many counts of this clonotype. The chain combines TRBV12-3 or TRBV12-4 with TRBJ1-1; D ambiguous. The V end lost 8 bases, the J end lost 2 bases, and 12 bases lay between the germline ends. This CDR3 has 13 amino acids. The DNA for the CDR3 is TGTGCCAGCGCAAACAGTCTAAACACTGAAGCTTTCTTT. Protein: CASANSLNTEAFF.

This clonotype was detected ten times or more. The CDR3 is CAISSGTGYSYEQYF. For the CDR3, the DNA is TGTGCCATCAGTTCCGGGACAGGATACTCCTACGAGCAGTACTTC. V and J are TRBV10-3 and TRBJ2-7; 8 nucleotides align to TRBD1. With 5 bases clipped from V and 0 bases from J, the junction kept 6 bases outside the gene matches. The germline CDR1 and CDR2 sequences are ENHRY and SYGVKD. The CDR3 is made up of 15 amino acids.

This clonotype occurred many times. The genes are TRBV6-2 or TRBV6-3 and TRBJ1-1; D is perhaps TRBD1 (5 bases). The germline CDR1 and CDR2 sequences are MNHEY and SVGEGT. V gave up 7 bases and J gave up 8 bases, with 29 bases separating them. The CDR3 has 17 amino acids. The CDR3 DNA follows: TGTGCCAGCAATAGGGACGGCGGGAGACTCTTAAGGGTCGAAGCTTTCTTT. Its protein is CASNRDGGRLLRVEAFF.

This clonotype was counted at least ten times. The chain carries TRBV12-3 or TRBV12-4 and TRBJ1-5; weak D call: TRBD1 (5 bases). This CDR3 spans 15 amino acids. Deletions cut 4 bases from V and 2 bases from J, with 12 bases between. The CDR3 sequence: CASSSSARGNQPQHF. The CDR3 DNA reads TGTGCCAGCAGTTCCAGCGCCAGGGGCAATCAGCCCCAGCATTTT.

With respect to this clonotype: Lacking the conserved final phenylalanine or tryptophan, this CDR3 likely reflects a read error. The V call is TRBV6-5, the J call TRBJ2-2; D is possibly TRBD1 (5 bases). CDR1 MNHEY and CDR2 SVGAGI come from the germline V gene. The CDR3 has 15 amino acids. The ends were cut back, 2 bases at V and 5 bases at J, with 12 bases in the middle. The CDR3 nucleotides read TGTGCCAGCAGTTACGGGCAGGGTGGGACCGGGGAGCTGTTTGTG. Translating gives CASSYGQGGTGELFV.

The J gene is TRBJ1-6, the V gene TRBV6-2 or TRBV6-3, with 10 bases lining up with TRBD1. There are 13 residues in the CDR3. The germline V gene has CDR1 MNHEY and CDR2 SVGEGT. Losses at the gene ends were 7 bases for V and 7 bases for J; bases not matched to a gene: 1. In DNA form, the CDR3 reads TGTGCCAGCAAGGGACAGGGGAATTCACCCCTCCACTTT. This translates into CASKGQGNSPLHF.

The rearrangement links TRBV4-1 to TRBJ2-7; TRBD1 aligns across 11 bases. J lost 8 bases, V lost 0 bases, and 9 bases had no gene match. Germline V CDR1 and CDR2: MGHRA, YSYEKL. This CDR3 spans 16 amino acids. CDR3 sequence: CASSQEIVGTGGQQYF. In DNA form, the CDR3 reads TGCGCCAGCAGCCAAGAGATAGTCGGGACAGGGGGTCAGCAGTACTTC.

This clonotype was recorded at least ten times. The chain employs TRBV7-2 and TRBJ2-7; 9 nucleotides agree with TRBD2. The V and J ends lost 2 bases and 3 bases, in that order; junction bases with no gene match: 8. From germline, CDR1 is SGHTA and CDR2 FQGNSA. This CDR3 is built from 16 residues. Written as DNA, the CDR3 is TGTGCCAGCAGCTTACCGCGAGCGGGAGGACTCTACGAGCAGTACTTC. As protein: CASSLPRAGGLYEQYF.

The sample holds many counts of this clonotype. The chain has TRBV12-3 or TRBV12-4 and TRBJ2-7, with 8 bases matching TRBD1. The trim removed 4 bases at V and 2 bases at J, leaving 4 bases unmatched. CDR3 length equals 14 residues. CDR3 DNA: TGTGCCAGCAGTTCCCCGACAGGGGCCTACGAGCAGTACTTC. This gives the protein CASSSPTGAYEQYF.

This chain connects TRBV30 to TRBJ1-1; no firm D call. Between the trimmed V and J ends, which lost 3 bases and 1 base, there was a span of 9 bases. The germline V gene has CDR1 GTSNPN and CDR2 SVGIG (reference sequence). The CDR3 covers 13 residues. The CDR3 DNA sequence: TGTGCCTGGAGCCCGACACCGAACACTGAAGCTTTCTTT. Its translation is CAWSPTPNTEAFF. Looking up the rest from reference TRBV30 and TRBJ1-1 gives the full variable domain: SQTIHQWPATLVQPVGSPLSLECTVEGTSNPNLYWYRQAAGRGLQLLFYSVGIGQISSEVPQNLSASRPQDRQFILSSKKLLLSDSGFYLCAWSPTPNTEAFFGQGTRLTVV.

This clonotype came up many times. The V call is TRBV15, the J call TRBJ2-7; the D is unclear. The V gene's germline CDR1 is LNHNV and CDR2 YYDKDF (reference sequence). Trimming cost V 4 bases and J 2 bases, with 12 bases left between them. The CDR3 contains 14 residues. CDR3 amino acids: CATSISLGPYEQYF. CDR3 nucleotide sequence: TGTGCCACCAGCATATCCTTAGGACCCTACGAGCAGTACTTC.

This clonotype was seen many times. V and J are TRBV15 and TRBJ2-2; 10 positions agree with TRBD2. Germline CDR1 LNHNV, CDR2 YYDKDF (reference sequence). Losses at the gene ends were 5 bases for V and 1 base for J; bases not matched to a gene: 7. The CDR3 length is 17 residues. The CDR3 bases are TGTGCCACCAGCCTACTAGCGGGACTCGTGAACACCGGGGAGCTGTTTTTT. It encodes CATSLLAGLVNTGELFF.

This clonotype was picked up many times. The chain employs TRBV28 and TRBJ2-5, with 10 nucleotides matching TRBD1. In germline, CDR1 is MDHEN, CDR2 SYDVKM. V lost 3 bases, J lost 3 bases, and 4 bases stayed unmatched. This CDR3 spans 15 amino acids. CDR3 DNA sequence: TGTGCCAGCAGTTTTGCCGGGACAGGGGAAGAGACCCAGTACTTC. Protein: CASSFAGTGEETQYF.

The V and J genes are TRBV7-9 and TRBJ1-5; D unclear. Germline assignment: CDR1 SEHNR and CDR2 FQNEAQ (reference sequence). The CDR3 loop spans 10 amino acids. Trimming left V 7 bases short and J 8 bases short, with 6 bases between. The chain's CDR3 is CASTVKPQHF. CDR3 DNA sequence: TGTGCCAGCACGGTTAAGCCCCAGCATTTT.

At least ten counts were recorded for this clonotype. The chain employs TRBV28 and TRBJ2-2; TRBD2 might be the D (5 bases). The CDR3 has 14 residues. Trimming stripped 5 bases from V and 1 base from J, with 8 bases between. Germline-derived CDR1 and CDR2 are MDHEN and SYDVKM. CDR3 in amino acids: CASSPRGNTGELFF. As DNA, the CDR3 is TGTGCCAGCAGTCCACGGGGGAACACCGGGGAGCTGTTTTTT.